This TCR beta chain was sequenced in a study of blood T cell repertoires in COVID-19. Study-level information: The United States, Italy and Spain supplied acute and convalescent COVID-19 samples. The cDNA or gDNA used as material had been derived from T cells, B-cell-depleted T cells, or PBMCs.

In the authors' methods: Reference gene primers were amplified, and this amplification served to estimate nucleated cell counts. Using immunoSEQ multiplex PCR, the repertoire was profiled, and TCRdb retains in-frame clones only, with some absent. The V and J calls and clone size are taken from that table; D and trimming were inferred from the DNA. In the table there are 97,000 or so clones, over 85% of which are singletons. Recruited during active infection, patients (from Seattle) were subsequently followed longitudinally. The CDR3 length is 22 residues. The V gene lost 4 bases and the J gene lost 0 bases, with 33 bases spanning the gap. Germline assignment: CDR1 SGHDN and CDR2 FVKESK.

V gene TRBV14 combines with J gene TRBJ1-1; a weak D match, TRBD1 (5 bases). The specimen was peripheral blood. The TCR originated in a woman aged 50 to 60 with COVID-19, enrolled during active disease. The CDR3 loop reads CASSPGREALGTIPFMNTEAFF. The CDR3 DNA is TGTGCCAGCAGCCCCGGGCGGGAAGCGCTGGGGACGATACCCTTTATGAACACTGAAGCTTTCTTT.